These T cell receptor beta chains were read from a single sample in a study of blood T cell repertoires in COVID-19. Sequenced by immunoSEQ multiplex PCR; TCRdb stores in-frame clones only, minus some. The sample contains approximately 200,000 clones, approximately 92% of which appear only once. The sequenced sample was PBMCs or T cells enriched from blood (not recorded which). The receptors were gathered from a woman aged 18 to 35 in a cohort exposed to, infected with or recovered from COVID-19 (not recorded which). CDR3s include the opening cysteine and the closing phenylalanine or tryptophan. Some rows mark clone size as missing; the rest say once, few, many or name a class of expanded clone.

TRBV18	TRBJ2-2	.	CASSPRAAGNTGELFF
TRBV30	TRBJ1-1	.	CAWSRGQNTEAFF
TRBV2	TRBJ2-3	.	CATSGEGADTQYF
TRBV30	TRBJ2-1	.	CAWRRLGRGNEQFF
TRBV5-1	TRBJ2-5	.	CASGWGQGLQETQYF
TRBV2	TRBJ1-3	.	CASSEGPFSGNTIYF
TRBV6-5	TRBJ2-3	once	CASSLLVRTDTQYF
TRBV4-1	TRBJ2-3	.	CASSHGDVLAGLSDTQYF
TRBV28	TRBJ2-7	.	CASSLQGYEQYF
TRBV6-5	TRBJ2-7	.	CASSNAGYYEQYF
TRBV11-3	TRBJ2-1	.	CASSLSGSAYNEQFF
TRBV5-4	TRBJ2-1	.	CASHTSGGLWNEQFF
TRBV11-2	TRBJ1-5	once	CASSSWTHSNQPQHF
TRBV5-5	TRBJ1-2	once	CASSWKGQGVNYGYTF
TRBV5-1	TRBJ2-3	.	CASSHTSGSTDTQYF
TRBV7-8	TRBJ2-7	.	CASSLLFPASGHEQYF
TRBV5-4	TRBJ1-2	few	CASSLVASNYGYTF
TRBV6-5	TRBJ1-1	.	CASSWEQGKGAEAFF
TRBV29-1	TRBJ1-2	.	CSVVQGADGYTF
TRBV5-1	TRBJ2-3	once	CASSSGTSGTDTQYF
TRBV19	TRBJ1-5	.	CASSIVPFNQPQHF
TRBV6-1	TRBJ2-1	.	CASSERTSGTAEDEQFF
TRBV6-5	TRBJ1-1	.	CASLGTLNTEAFF